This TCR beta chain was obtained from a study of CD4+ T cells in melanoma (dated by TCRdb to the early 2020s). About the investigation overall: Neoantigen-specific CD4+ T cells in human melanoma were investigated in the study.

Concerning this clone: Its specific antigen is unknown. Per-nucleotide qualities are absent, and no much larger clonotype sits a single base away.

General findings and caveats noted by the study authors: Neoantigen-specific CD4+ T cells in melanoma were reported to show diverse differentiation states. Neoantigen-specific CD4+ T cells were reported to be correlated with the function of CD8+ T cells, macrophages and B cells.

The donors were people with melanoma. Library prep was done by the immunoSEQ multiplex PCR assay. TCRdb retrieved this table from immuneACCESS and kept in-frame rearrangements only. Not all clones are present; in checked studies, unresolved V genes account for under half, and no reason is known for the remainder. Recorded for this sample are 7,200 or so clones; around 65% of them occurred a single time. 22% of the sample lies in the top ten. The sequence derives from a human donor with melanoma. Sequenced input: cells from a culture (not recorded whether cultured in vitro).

The DNA sequence is as follows: TGTGCCAGCAGCCGGAACAGGGATACTGAAGCTTTCTTT. Translated, it gives CASSRNRDTEAFF. This chain joins TRBV7-9 to TRBJ1-1; TRBD1 is perhaps the D gene, given 6 matching bases. Taken from the germline V gene (reference sequence), the CDR1 and CDR2 loops are SEHNR and FQNEAQ. V loses 5 bases of germline sequence and J loses 5 bases, and the interval between the two ends is 12 bases. Including cysteine and phenylalanine, the CDR3 has 13 amino acids. This entry keeps only the CDR3 DNA: 39 bases, framed from base 1.